This T cell receptor (beta chain) was recovered during a study of T cell repertoires in cytomegalovirus infection (dated by TCRdb to the late 2010s). Regarding the research as a whole: Because public TCR beta signatures pointed to carriage of CMV infection together with the matching HLA type, the HLA type of each donor mattered for the analysis. Results and caveats for the whole study, not just this receptor: In the ex vivo response, HLA-C-restricted CMV-specific TCR beta clonotypes were dominant, and in two of eight donors the single most frequent clonotype came from this HLA-C-restricted group. In both this cohort and an independent approximately 370-donor cohort, the cumulative frequency of public TCR beta family members distinguished carriers of CMV infection plus the relevant HLA type.

Notes on this clonotype: It lacks a known antigen. No qualities accompany the bases; no much larger clone lies one base away.

The sequencing machine was an Illumina HiSeq 1500. The public reads were run again by TCRdb, first through fastp at Q25 and then through MiXCR, and only productive beta chains were kept. Rows with a matching CDR3 protein are joined into one entry that keeps the most common DNA and genes. Present in this sample are around 200,000 distinct CDR3 sequences, approximately 17% of which were seen just once. The ten most abundant clones make up 20% to 25% of the sample. From the germline V gene (reference sequence), CDR1 is DFQATT and CDR2 is SNEGSKA. CDR3 length: 12 amino acids, cysteine to phenylalanine. Of the read, only the CDR3 DNA is kept; its 36 bases are in frame from base 1. The V end gives up 3 bases and the J end 3 bases, leaving 2 bases in the junction not matched to a gene.

The sequence was obtained from a human donor in good health (CMV status not recorded). Some clones in this sample may be carry-over from other donors' samples. This sequence uses TRBV20-1 and TRBJ2-7; 7 of the junction bases match TRBD1. Sequenced: CD8+ T cells from PBMCs. The sequenced DNA is TGCAGTGCTAGTGGGGACAGCTACGAGCAGTACTTC. Translation gives CSASGDSYEQYF.